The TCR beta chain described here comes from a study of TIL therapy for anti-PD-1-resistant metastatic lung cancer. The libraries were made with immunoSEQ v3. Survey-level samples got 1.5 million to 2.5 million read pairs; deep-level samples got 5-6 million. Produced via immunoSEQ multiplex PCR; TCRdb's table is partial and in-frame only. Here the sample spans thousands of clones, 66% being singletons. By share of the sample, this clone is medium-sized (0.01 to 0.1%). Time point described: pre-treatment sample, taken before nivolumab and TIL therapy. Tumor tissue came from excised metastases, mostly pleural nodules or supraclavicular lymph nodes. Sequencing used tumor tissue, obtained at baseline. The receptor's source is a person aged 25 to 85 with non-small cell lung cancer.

The DNA for the CDR3 is TGTGCCAGTAGTATAGGGGCCAGATCGTACATCGGGGAGCTGTTTTTT. Translated: CASSIGARSYIGELFF. The chain joins TRBV19 to TRBJ2-2; D gene ambiguous. Trimming cost V 1 base and J 7 bases, with 16 bases left between them. Germline V CDR1 and CDR2: LNHDA, SQIVND (reference sequence). This CDR3 comprises 16 residues.